This T cell receptor (beta chain) was identified during a study of T-cell reconstitution after alpha-beta-depleted transplantation in children. The TCRbeta library was prepared with unique molecular identifiers. TCRdb re-called the PCR reads with MiXCR, one entry per CDR3 protein. This sample yields around 360,000 distinct CDR3 sequences, of which 10% are seen a single time; around 2.3% belongs to the top ten. Germline trimming cut 5 bases from V and 7 bases from J; bases unmatched to any gene: 4. The CDR3 runs 14 residues. CDR1 SGHRS and CDR2 YFSETQ come from the germline V gene. This clonotype was seen repeatedly, ten times or more.

This chain links TRBV5-1 with TRBJ1-6; 9 bases align to TRBD1. The TCR comes from a human donor who donated a stem cell graft to a child with acute lymphoblastic leukemia. Sample: PBMCs from the stem cell graft donor, taken from the stem cell graft. CDR3 coding DNA: TGCGCCAGCAGTCGGACAGGGGAGAATTCACCCCTCCACTTT. Translating gives CASSRTGENSPLHF.